This is a list of T cell receptor beta chains from one sample in a study of early T cells in non-severe SARS-CoV-2 infection. Each CDR3 protein gets one entry after TCRdb re-called the 5' RACE reads with MiXCR. The table includes roughly 31,000 distinct CDR3 sequences, 9.5% to 10% detected once. Sequencing was done on a sample of whole blood. The receptor source for this set is an adult who was a healthcare worker with PCR-confirmed SARS-CoV-2 infection or an uninfected control (not recorded which). The CDR3 runs from the conserved cysteine through the conserved F or W. Fields, in order: V gene, J gene, CDR3 protein.

TRBV10-1	TRBJ2-1	CASTDGVRHNEQFF
TRBV5-1	TRBJ2-1	CASSLEGRGAFHNEQFF
TRBV7-2	TRBJ2-1	CASSSPGGPIYPFF
TRBV20-1	TRBJ2-7	CSARTTGVSHEQYF
TRBV28	TRBJ1-3	CASRSSGNTIYF
TRBV14	TRBJ2-7	CASSQDAGEGAYEQYF
TRBV20-1	TRBJ1-5	CSARDTGQGRSNQPQHF
TRBV6-1	TRBJ2-7	CASSDREFDEQYF
TRBV4-3	TRBJ1-1	CASSQERGMNTEAFF
TRBV30	TRBJ1-6	CAWSRDRGSPLHF
TRBV6-1	TRBJ2-4	CASSVPGLAKNIQYF
TRBV27	TRBJ2-3	CASSQGGETDTQYF